This entry lists 14 T cell receptor beta chains sequenced from one sample in a study of T cells in Graves' hyperthyroidism and ophthalmopathy. TCR beta CDR3 regions were amplified from RNA transcripts. With the HTBI primer set, the TCR CDR3 went through a first round of RT-PCR. TCRdb independently ran MiXCR on the multiplex PCR reads; one entry per CDR3 protein. The data contain more than 550,000 distinct CDR3 sequences, 17% of them singletons. The sample was blood. Receptors originate from a man aged 50 or older with Graves' hyperthyroidism.

The chain joins TRBV6-1 to TRBJ1-2, with D unclear. The CDR3 is 16 residues long. Germline values: CDR1 MNHNS, CDR2 SASEGT. Trimming cost V 6 bases and J 5 bases, with 22 bases left between them. CDR3 nucleotides: TGTGCCAGCAGAACTAATGTTAGGACCGAAGGTTATGGCTACACCTTC. It is translated as CASRTNVRTEGYGYTF.

This sequence joins TRBV27 and TRBJ1-4; no clear D. V lost 0 bases and J lost 7, with 12 bases in between. The CDR3 loop spans 15 amino acids. Germline assignment: CDR1 MNHEY and CDR2 SMNVEV (reference sequence). For the CDR3, the DNA is TGTGCCAGCAGTTTATCCCCGGGATTCAGTGAAAAACTGTTTTTT. Translation gives CASSLSPGFSEKLFF.

Only a few counts were recorded for this clonotype. As DNA, the CDR3 is TGTGCCAGCAGTTCATTGGGACAGGGCAGGGGGGAGACCCAGTACTTC. Translation gives CASSSLGQGRGETQYF. This chain links TRBV28 with TRBJ2-5, with TRBD1 matching over 9 bases. The trim removed 4 bases at V and 5 bases at J, leaving 11 bases unmatched. Looked up from germline, CDR1 is MDHEN and CDR2 is SYDVKM. CDR3 size: 16 residues.

The gene calls are TRBV5-6 and TRBJ2-1, with 12 bases that match TRBD2. Germline CDR1 is SGHDT and CDR2 is YYEEEE. With 0 bases clipped from V and 9 bases from J, the junction kept 7 bases outside the gene matches. CDR3 length equals 16 residues. The CDR3 loop reads CASSLVASGRAFEQFF. CDR3 nucleotide sequence: TGTGCCAGCAGCTTGGTGGCTAGCGGGAGGGCCTTTGAGCAGTTCTTC.

This clonotype showed up many times. The chain couples TRBV2 to TRBJ2-2; D perhaps matches TRBD1 (6 bases). With 7 bases removed from V and 4 bases from J, the gap between germline ends came to 13 bases. CDR1 is SNHLY and CDR2 is FYNNEI in the germline V gene. The CDR3 loop spans 14 amino acids. In DNA form, the CDR3 reads TGTGCCAGCACAGTACAGGGAACCACCGGGGAGCTGTTTTTT. Translation gives CASTVQGTTGELFF.

This clonotype was seen a handful of times. The V call is TRBV5-6, the J call TRBJ2-5; TRBD1 aligns across 8 bases. V lost 1 base to trimming and J lost 5 bases; unmatched junction nucleotides: 10. Germline-derived CDR1 and CDR2 are SGHDT and YYEEEE. The CDR3 has 16 amino acids. This CDR3 reads CASSLWGQDLEETQYF. The CDR3 DNA reads as TGTGCCAGCAGCTTGTGGGGACAGGACCTTGAGGAGACCCAGTACTTC. Filled out from reference TRBV5-6 and TRBJ2-5, the complete variable domain reads DAGVTQSPTHLIKTRGQQVTLRCSPKSGHDTVSWYQQALGQGPQFIFQYYEEEERQRGNFPDRFSGHQFPNYSSELNVNALLLGDSALYLCASSLWGQDLEETQYFGPGTRLLVL.

This clonotype was counted between two and nine times. The chain recombines TRBV15 with TRBJ2-2, with 9 bases aligning to TRBD1. V gave up 3 bases and J gave up 9 bases; unmatched junction bases: 5. The CDR3 contains 14 residues. Per germline, CDR1 LNHNV and CDR2 YYDKDF (reference sequence). The CDR3 here is CATSSRDRDWELFF. The CDR3 region has the DNA TGTGCCACCAGCAGCCGGGACAGGGATTGGGAGCTGTTTTTT.

In this sample, this clonotype turned up many times. This chain connects TRBV12-3 or TRBV12-4 to TRBJ2-7; TRBD2 agrees at 9 bases. V shed 6 bases and J 4 bases; nucleotides not matched to a gene: 13. This CDR3 has 16 residues. The CDR3 region is CASSPIWREGRYEQYF. CDR3 bases: TGTGCCAGCAGCCCTATTTGGCGGGAGGGCCGATACGAGCAGTACTTC.

The J gene is TRBJ1-4, the V gene TRBV10-3, with D possibly being TRBD1 (6 bases). V was trimmed by 10 bases and J by 3 bases, leaving 12 bases between them. CDR1 is ENHRY, CDR2 SYGVKD, per germline. The CDR3 loop spans 13 amino acids. This chain's CDR3 is CATQDSPNEKLFF. DNA of the CDR3: TGTGCCACCCAGGACAGTCCTAATGAAAAACTGTTTTTT.

Ten or more counts support this clonotype. J is TRBJ2-1 and V is TRBV12-3 or TRBV12-4; the D call may be TRBD1 or TRBD2 (6 bases each). Trimming left V 5 bases short and J 6 bases short, with 8 bases between. CDR3 length: 12 amino acids. The CDR3 region is CASSPGANEQFF. The CDR3 DNA sequence: TGTGCCAGCAGTCCGGGGGCCAATGAGCAGTTCTTC.

Ten or more counts support this clonotype. The chain links TRBV27 to TRBJ2-7; TRBD2 agrees at 14 bases. From germline, CDR1 is MNHEY and CDR2 SMNVEV (reference sequence). V gave up 5 bases and J gave up 8 bases; unmatched junction bases: 5. CDR3 length: 14 amino acids. Written as DNA, the CDR3 is TGTGCCAGCAGTGACGGGACTAGCGGGAGACAGCAGTACTTC. It yields the protein CASSDGTSGRQQYF.

This chain connects TRBV20-1 to TRBJ1-6; D unresolved. Trimming took off 6 bases at V and 7 bases at J, with 10 bases between the two ends. The CDR3 has 12 residues. Looked up from germline, CDR1 is DFQATT and CDR2 is SNEGSKA (reference sequence). The CDR3 loop reads CSARRSNSPLHF. In DNA, the CDR3 is TGCAGTGCCCGGCGGTCGAATTCACCCCTCCACTTT.

This clonotype was seen only a few times. The rearrangement joins TRBV19 to TRBJ1-2, with 10 nucleotides matching TRBD1. Per the germline V gene, CDR1 is LNHDA and CDR2 is SQIVND (reference sequence). V trimming: 5 bases; J trimming: 2 bases; junction bases outside the gene matches: 5. There are 15 residues in the CDR3. As DNA, the CDR3 is TGTGCCAGTAGTGTCGACAGGGGGCAGAACTATGGCTACACCTTC. It encodes CASSVDRGQNYGYTF.

This clonotype was observed at least ten times. This chain links TRBV2 with TRBJ1-3, with unresolved D. Germline lookup yields CDR1 SNHLY and CDR2 FYNNEI. Trimming cost V 8 bases and J 2 bases, with 16 bases left between them. The CDR3 is made up of 15 amino acids. CDR3 protein: CASHPETTPGNTIYF. The CDR3 DNA sequence: TGTGCCAGCCACCCCGAGACAACCCCTGGAAACACCATATATTTT.